The 20 T cell receptor beta chains presented below share a single source sample, sequenced in a study of blood T cells in healthy people across ages. A J-beta primer mix and a sample-barcoded 5' primer were used in a second PCR of roughly 6 to 11 cycles. TCRdb reanalysed the 5' RACE reads using MiXCR and keeps one entry per CDR3 protein. The sample lists hundreds of thousands of distinct CDR3 sequences; less than 30% were seen once. Material for sequencing was blood. These receptors originate from a woman aged 70 to 79 in good health.

The chain joins TRBV20-1 to TRBJ2-7; D not resolved. CDR3 size: 12 residues. Per the germline V gene, CDR1 is DFQATT and CDR2 is SNEGSKA (reference sequence). With 7 bases removed from V and 1 base from J, the gap between germline ends came to 11 bases. CDR3 nucleotide sequence: TGCAGTGTCCCGGGCGGATCCTACGAGCAGTACTTC. Protein sequence: CSVPGGSYEQYF.

A few counts support this clonotype. The chain employs TRBV18 and TRBJ2-5; 10 nucleotides match TRBD2. The end of the DNA aligns better with TRBJ2-1, so the J call may be wrong. CDR3 length: 15 residues. Per the germline V gene, CDR1 is KGHSH and CDR2 is LQKENI. CDR3 in DNA: TGTGCCAGCTCACCAGCACTAGCGGGGCACAATGAGCAGTTCTTC. Its protein is CASSPALAGHNEQFF.

The chain is built from TRBV18 and TRBJ2-5; 11 bases are shared with TRBD2. The DNA end is a closer match to TRBJ2-7, so the J assignment may be wrong. Germline V gene sequence: CDR1 KGHSH, CDR2 LQKENI. This CDR3 spans 17 amino acids. The CDR3 reads CASSVLAGGTSSYEQYF. The CDR3 DNA sequence: TGTGCCAGCTCAGTTCTAGCGGGAGGCACGAGCTCCTACGAGCAGTACTTC.

Ten or more counts support this clonotype. This chain uses TRBV10-3 with TRBJ1-1; D gene uncertain. The CDR3 is 12 amino acids. Per germline, CDR1 ENHRY and CDR2 SYGVKD. Trimming cost V 6 bases and J 4 bases, with 9 bases left between them. The CDR3 DNA reads TGTGCCATCAGGGGCGTCGGCACTGAAGCTTTCTTT. Protein: CAIRGVGTEAFF.

This clonotype was observed a handful of times. The chain uses TRBV4-1 and TRBJ2-5; 7 nucleotides line up with TRBD2. Trimming took 4 bases from V and 11 from J; bases not matched to a gene: 16. There are 15 residues in the CDR3. Germline values: CDR1 MGHRA, CDR2 YSYEKL. CDR3 DNA: TGCGCCAGCAGCCCGCAAGCTAGCGGCTTCGGGGAGCAGTACTTC. Protein product: CASSPQASGFGEQYF.

This clonotype was recorded a few times. One end of the junction varies from germline; a read error may be responsible. V is TRBV6-2 or TRBV6-3 and J is TRBJ2-7; 12 bases are a match to TRBD2. Germline CDR1 MNHEY, CDR2 SVGEGT. The CDR3 length is 14 residues. Here the CDR3 reads CASRTSGGSYEQCF. In DNA form, the CDR3 reads TGTGCCAGCAGGACTAGCGGGGGATCCTACGAGCAGTGCTTC.

This clonotype was recorded at least ten times. The CDR3 sequence: CASSLQGAGEQFF. The CDR3 bases are TGTGCCAGCAGCTTGCAGGGGGCGGGTGAGCAGTTCTTC. The chain joins TRBV7-9 to TRBJ2-1, with 8 bases fitting TRBD1. V shed 3 bases and J 9 bases; nucleotides not matched to a gene: 4. This CDR3 is 13 amino acids long. Germline CDR1 SEHNR, CDR2 FQNEAQ (reference sequence).

The chain has TRBV7-8 and TRBJ1-1; TRBD1 is a possible D gene (6 bases). The CDR3 is 14 residues long. V was cut by 2 bases and J by 1 base, with 8 bases left in between. Germline V gene lookup returns CDR1 SGHVS and CDR2 FQNEAQ. The CDR3 spells CASSLRDTNTEAFF. The DNA of the CDR3 is TGTGCCAGCAGCTTACGGGACACGAACACTGAAGCTTTCTTT.

This rearrangement joins TRBV18 to TRBJ2-1, with unresolved D. Trimming cost V 6 bases and J 4 bases, with 10 bases left between them. The CDR3 contains 13 residues. The germline V gene encodes CDR1 KGHSH and CDR2 LQKENI. CDR3 amino acids: CASSLHEYNEQFF. DNA of the CDR3: TGTGCCAGCTCGCTTCACGAGTACAATGAGCAGTTCTTC.

This clonotype was found a few times. The chain uses TRBV20-1 and TRBJ2-6; D call uncertain. This CDR3 contains 13 residues. Trimming took off 5 bases at V and 4 bases at J, with 9 bases between the two ends. Germline CDR1 DFQATT, CDR2 SNEGSKA (reference sequence). This CDR3 reads CSASRAGANVLTF. The DNA for the CDR3 is TGCAGTGCTTCCCGGGCCGGGGCCAACGTCCTGACTTTC.

This clonotype was detected many times. The chain uses TRBV5-6 and TRBJ2-7, with no clear D. Trimming shortened V by 7 bases and J by 2 bases, and 16 bases separated the two germline ends. CDR1 is SGHDT and CDR2 is YYEEEE in the germline V gene. The CDR3 loop spans 14 amino acids. The CDR3 DNA reads TGTGCCAGCCGCGACTTCAACGATCCCTACGAGCAGTACTTC. Protein sequence: CASRDFNDPYEQYF.

This clonotype was counted ten times or more. The rearrangement links TRBV28 to TRBJ2-1; perhaps TRBD2 as D (5 bases). V lost 6 bases, J lost 0 bases, and 12 bases lay in between. Germline V lookup: CDR1 MDHEN, CDR2 SYDVKM. There are 15 residues in the CDR3. The CDR3 is CASSASGSSYNEQFF. Here the CDR3 DNA reads TGTGCCAGCAGCGCCTCGGGGAGCTCCTACAATGAGCAGTTCTTC.

The chain couples TRBV5-5 to TRBJ1-2, with 10 bases aligning to TRBD1. This CDR3 spans 14 amino acids. J lost 6 bases, V lost 3 bases, and 5 bases had no gene match. Per germline, CDR1 SGHKS and CDR2 YYEKEE (reference sequence). DNA of the CDR3: TGTGCCAGCAGCTCTGACAGGGGGCTAAATGGCTACACCTTC. Encoded protein: CASSSDRGLNGYTF. The full variable domain, its missing parts supplied by reference TRBV5-5 and TRBJ1-2, is DAGVTQSPTHLIKTRGQQVTLRCSPISGHKSVSWYQQVLGQGPQFIFQYYEKEERGRGNFPDRFSARQFPNYSSELNVNALLLGDSALYLCASSSDRGLNGYTFGSGTRLTVV.

The chain carries TRBV5-1 and TRBJ2-3; TRBD2 matches at 11 bases. CDR1 and CDR2 from the germline V gene are SGHRS and YFSETQ. The ends lost 0 bases at V and 5 bases at J; junction bases unmatched: 2. This CDR3 has 15 residues. CDR3 amino acids: CASSLELAGVDTQYF. The CDR3 DNA is TGCGCCAGCAGCTTGGAACTAGCGGGAGTAGATACGCAGTATTTT.

This clonotype occurred a few times. This chain links TRBV14 with TRBJ2-5; perhaps TRBD2 as D (6 bases). The V gene lost 2 bases and the J gene lost 3 bases, with 10 bases spanning the gap. This CDR3 is built from 14 residues. Germline assignment: CDR1 SGHDN and CDR2 FVKESK. CDR3 DNA sequence: TGTGCCAGCAGCCAACTGGGACTTGAAGAGACCCAGTACTTC. Amino acid sequence: CASSQLGLEETQYF.

This clonotype showed up many times. The chain joins TRBV7-3 to TRBJ2-5; no definite D call. V was pared by 6 bases and J by 4 bases, with 9 bases between. This CDR3 is 12 amino acids long. Germline CDR1 reads SGHTA; CDR2 reads FQGTGA. This chain's CDR3 is CASSRVGETQYF. CDR3 DNA: TGTGCCAGCAGTAGGGTTGGAGAGACCCAGTACTTC.

This clonotype came up a few times. This chain uses TRBV3-1 with TRBJ2-5; 7 bases line up with TRBD1. V lost 0 bases and J lost 5; bases outside the gene matches: 9. The CDR3 covers 16 residues. Germline values: CDR1 LGHDT, CDR2 YNNKEL (reference sequence). CDR3 protein: CASSQDQGGGAETQYF. The DNA of the CDR3 is TGTGCCAGCAGCCAAGATCAAGGGGGCGGTGCGGAGACCCAGTACTTC.

This chain links TRBV6-1 with TRBJ2-2; TRBD2 is a possible D gene (6 bases). This CDR3 spans 17 amino acids. Deletions cut 5 bases from V and 0 bases from J, with 16 bases between. The V gene's germline CDR1 is MNHNS and CDR2 SASEGT. The CDR3: CASSRFVDYSNTGELFF. In nucleotides, the CDR3 is TGTGCCAGCAGTCGATTCGTGGACTACTCGAACACCGGGGAGCTGTTTTTT.

This clonotype was detected a few times. This CDR3 reads CASSGTGSGEQYF. CDR3 coding DNA: TGTGCCAGCTCTGGGACAGGGAGTGGGGAGCAGTACTTC. The rearrangement uses TRBV2 and TRBJ2-7; 9 bases are a match to TRBD1. CDR1 is SNHLY and CDR2 is FYNNEI in the germline V gene. This CDR3 is built from 13 residues. The J segment lost 7 bases and the V segment lost 8 bases, leaving 9 bases of the junction unmatched.

V is TRBV12-3 or TRBV12-4 and J is TRBJ1-1; D is undetermined. Trimming left V 1 base short and J 4 bases short, with 10 bases between. The CDR3 covers 14 residues. The CDR3 reads CASSLGSPGTEAFF. The CDR3 region has the DNA TGTGCCAGCAGTTTAGGGTCGCCGGGCACTGAAGCTTTCTTT.